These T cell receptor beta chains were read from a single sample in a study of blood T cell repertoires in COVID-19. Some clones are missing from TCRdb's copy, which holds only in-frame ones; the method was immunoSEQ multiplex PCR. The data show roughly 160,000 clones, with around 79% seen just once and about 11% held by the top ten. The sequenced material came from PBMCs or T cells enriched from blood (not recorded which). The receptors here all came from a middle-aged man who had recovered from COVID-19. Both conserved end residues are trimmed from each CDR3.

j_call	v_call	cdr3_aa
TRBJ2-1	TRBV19	ASSAAGTIRYNEQF
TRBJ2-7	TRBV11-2	ASSSTRIGNEQY
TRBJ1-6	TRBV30	AWSPGQGADSPLH
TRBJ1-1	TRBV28	ASIGKTEAF
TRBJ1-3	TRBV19	ASSDPGGQGAGNTIY
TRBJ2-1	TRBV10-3	AIRRLERGGGEQF
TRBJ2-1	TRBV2	ASRRGSVSSYNEQF
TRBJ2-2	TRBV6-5	ASSDSVTGELF
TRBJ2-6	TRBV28	ASSLEGALSGANVLT
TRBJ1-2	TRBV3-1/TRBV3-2	ASSQDQGTYGYT
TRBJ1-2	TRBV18	ASSRSGTGDSGYT
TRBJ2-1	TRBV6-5	ASSFIGTSTYNEQF
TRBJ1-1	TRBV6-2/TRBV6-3	ASSYRGRNAEAF
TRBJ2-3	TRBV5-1	ASSLRTGRTDTQY
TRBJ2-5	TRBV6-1	ASSDQGETQY
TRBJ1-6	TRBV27	AIPPGCRNSPLH
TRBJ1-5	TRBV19	ASTSQGGLLNNQPQH
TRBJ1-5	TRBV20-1	SASRGGSNQPQH
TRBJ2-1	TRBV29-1	SVETGLQQQF